These 5 T cell receptor beta chains were sequenced from one sample in a study of CD4 T cells in relation to SARS-CoV-2 and coronaviruses. No cognate antigen is known for these TCRs. Only in-frame clones appear in the TCRdb table, and some are missing; sequencing was by immunoSEQ multiplex PCR. The data contain roughly 19,000 clones, less than 80% of them singletons. Before the COVID-19 pandemic, during about 2011-2019, CD4+ T cells were taken from unexposed donors. After about 11 days of culture, CD4+ T cells were isolated. Specimen: CD4+ T cells from PBMCs, cultured in vitro. These receptors were taken from a human donor in good health.

This sequence joins TRBV11-2 and TRBJ2-1, with TRBD2 matching 9 bases. Germline loops: CDR1 SGHAT, CDR2 FQNNGV. With V trimmed by 3 bases and J by 4 bases, 1 base remained unmatched. This CDR3 is built from 14 residues. CDR3 loop: CASSLTSGYNEQFF. CDR3 sequence (DNA): TGTGCCAGCAGCTTGACTAGCGGTTACAATGAGCAGTTCTTC.

The table lists this clone with a few counts. The chain joins TRBV3-1 (or the pseudogene TRBV3-2) to TRBJ2-5; possible D gene TRBD1, 8 bases. The germline gives CDR1 LGHDT, CDR2 YNNKEL (reference sequence). The CDR3 has 14 residues. The V end was cut by 2 bases, the J end by 4 bases, with 11 bases between. DNA of the CDR3: TGTGCCAGCAGCCAAACAGGGGGGGGAGAGACCCAGTACTTC. Its protein product is CASSQTGGGETQYF.

The V and J genes are TRBV9 and TRBJ2-7, with TRBD1 as a possible D gene (6 bases). V lost 4 bases and J 0 bases, leaving 17 bases between the germline ends. The length of the CDR3 is 16 residues. Germline-derived CDR1 and CDR2 are SGDLS and YYNGEE. The CDR3 nucleotides read TGTGCCAGCAGCCCCAGAGGCCAGGGGACCTCCTACGAGCAGTACTTC. It encodes CASSPRGQGTSYEQYF. The whole variable domain, filled in from reference TRBV9 and TRBJ2-7, reads DSGVTQTPKHLITATGQRVTLRCSPRSGDLSVYWYQQSLDQGLQFLIQYYNGEERAKGNILERFSAQQFPDLHSELNLSSLELGDSALYFCASSPRGQGTSYEQYFGPGTRLTVT.

This chain joins TRBV5-1 and TRBJ2-5; 9 positions match TRBD1. The CDR3 is made up of 16 amino acids. V shed 2 bases and J 9 bases; nucleotides not matched to a gene: 14. Germline CDR1 SGHRS, CDR2 YFSETQ. CDR3 DNA: TGCGCCAGCAGCTTCACAGAGGGACAGGGCGATGTTTCCCAGTACTTC. Translating it yields CASSFTEGQGDVSQYF.

The rearrangement uses TRBV18 and TRBJ2-2, with a tentative D call TRBD1 (6 bases). The germline CDR1 and CDR2 sequences are KGHSH and LQKENI. This CDR3 has 14 residues. The germline V and J ends were trimmed by 1 base and 6 bases, with 9 bases remaining between them. CDR3 nucleotides: TGTGCCAGCTCACCACTGGGGGCGGCCGGGGAGCTGTTTTTT. Its translation is CASSPLGAAGELFF. The whole variable domain, remainder taken from reference TRBV18 and TRBJ2-2, is NAGVMQNPRHLVRRRGQEARLRCSPMKGHSHVYWYRQLPEEGLKFMVYLQKENIIDESGMPKERFSAEFPKEGPSILRIQQVVRGDSAAYFCASSPLGAAGELFFGEGSRLTVL.